The rows below give T cell receptor beta chains drawn from one sample of a study of OX40 agonist ivuxolimab in advanced cancers. The protocol was immunoSEQ multiplex PCR, while the TCRdb copy is restricted to in-frame clones and leaves out a portion. The data show more than 95,000 clones, roughly 92% seen once. The source material was CD4+ or CD8+ T cells sorted from blood, sampled in a trial of the OX40 agonist ivuxolimab. The receptors were gathered from an adult with an advanced solid tumor such as melanoma, head and neck, liver or kidney cancer. Both conserved end residues are part of each CDR3. The order of the fields is clone size, J gene, V gene, CDR3 protein. For some rows the clone size is stated as once, few or many, or as a class when expanded; others skip it.

clone size: .; J gene: TRBJ2-7; V gene: TRBV7-2; CDR3 protein: CASSWTGTGSYEQYF
clone size: .; J gene: TRBJ2-1; V gene: TRBV7-8; CDR3 protein: CASSLNEVLEQFF
clone size: .; J gene: TRBJ2-1; V gene: TRBV30; CDR3 protein: CAWSALWDEQFF
clone size: .; J gene: TRBJ2-6; V gene: TRBV5-8; CDR3 protein: CASSRGQAHSPGANVLTF
clone size: .; J gene: TRBJ2-2; V gene: TRBV5-4; CDR3 protein: CASSSGVGPSNTGELFF
clone size: once; J gene: TRBJ2-5; V gene: TRBV7-9; CDR3 protein: CASSYSSVGGSQYF
clone size: .; J gene: TRBJ1-2; V gene: TRBV28; CDR3 protein: CASTQGKGSVYGYTF
clone size: .; J gene: TRBJ2-1; V gene: TRBV18; CDR3 protein: CASSPGLAGENEQFF
clone size: .; J gene: TRBJ1-5; V gene: TRBV28; CDR3 protein: CASSLRQGGQPQHF
clone size: .; J gene: TRBJ2-7; V gene: TRBV7-3; CDR3 protein: CASSSTTGTYEQYF
clone size: .; J gene: TRBJ1-4; V gene: TRBV28; CDR3 protein: CASSFPLQGGGINEKLFF
clone size: .; J gene: TRBJ1-2; V gene: TRBV7-2; CDR3 protein: CASSPRRGLYGYTF
clone size: .; J gene: TRBJ1-1; V gene: TRBV2; CDR3 protein: CASSLHMGEAFF
clone size: .; J gene: TRBJ1-1; V gene: TRBV29-1; CDR3 protein: CSVVKGLNTEAFF
clone size: .; J gene: TRBJ1-4; V gene: TRBV29-1; CDR3 protein: CSVEESASKLFF
clone size: .; J gene: TRBJ2-7; V gene: TRBV19; CDR3 protein: CASLYEQYF
clone size: .; J gene: TRBJ2-7; V gene: TRBV13; CDR3 protein: CASSHGPRDGSYEQYF
clone size: .; J gene: TRBJ1-1; V gene: TRBV6-1; CDR3 protein: CASLLTSNTEAFF
clone size: .; J gene: TRBJ2-7; V gene: TRBV13; CDR3 protein: CASSPRAELAGHYEQYF
clone size: once; J gene: TRBJ2-3; V gene: TRBV7-9; CDR3 protein: CASSTRQGRTDTQYF
clone size: .; J gene: TRBJ2-7; V gene: TRBV21-1; CDR3 protein: CASNPSPRLAEWWYF
clone size: .; J gene: TRBJ2-7; V gene: TRBV18; CDR3 protein: CASSPVTLGGAGSYEQYF
clone size: .; J gene: TRBJ2-5; V gene: TRBV7-2; CDR3 protein: CASSLNGGYQETQYF
clone size: .; J gene: TRBJ2-7; V gene: TRBV10-3; CDR3 protein: CAISGDTYEQYF
clone size: few; J gene: TRBJ2-1; V gene: TRBV6-6; CDR3 protein: CASRNYGLAGDNEQFF